This T cell receptor beta chain was sequenced during a study of blood T cell repertoires in COVID-19. Assay used: immunoSEQ multiplex PCR; TCRdb lists only in-frame clones, some missing. The table has some 300,000 clones, around 84% seen once. Germline assignment: CDR1 LGHDT and CDR2 YNNKEL (reference sequence). The CDR3 is 17 residues long. Deletions cut 3 bases from V and 10 bases from J, with 24 bases between. The sample consisted of peripheral blood. The TCR sequence derives from a man in his sixties or seventies with acute or convalescent COVID-19. The chain uses TRBV3-1 (or the pseudogene TRBV3-2) and TRBJ1-4, with unresolved D. The CDR3 DNA reads TGTGCCAGCAGCCATGAAATCGGGAGGGTCTCAGTCGCAAAACTGTTTTTT. Its translation: CASSHEIGRVSVAKLFF.